This paragraph covers one T cell receptor (beta chain) sequence. Its matching antigen is unknown. The sample belongs to a study of CD8+ T cells in alopecia areata. Study overall: Among treated patients, oral tofacitinib was administered at 5 to 10 mg twice daily. Tofacitinib ran 6 to 18 months, followed by 6 months off drug. Whole-study results and caveats: Across lesional scalp, and particularly alopecia totalis/universalis, clonality surpassed that of normal scalp.

Germline CDR1 and CDR2: GTSNPN and SVGIG (reference sequence). Trimming cost V 0 bases and J 0 bases, with 9 bases left between them. The CDR3 has 14 amino acids. Reverse transcribed after extraction, RNA yielded cDNA as the sequencing template. Produced via immunoSEQ multiplex PCR; TCRdb's table is partial and in-frame only. The table includes 95,000 to 100,000 clones, under 70% detected once. Stated treatment: oral pan-JAK inhibitor, 5-10 mg twice daily. The source is a human donor with alopecia areata. The gene calls are TRBV30 and TRBJ2-7; D is uncertain. The sample consisted of CD8+ T cells sorted from blood, taken at week 4, from a patient treated with tofacitinib. For the CDR3, the DNA is TGTGCCTGGAGTGTACGGCAAAGCTCCTACGAGCAGTACTTC. It codes for CAWSVRQSSYEQYF.